This TCR beta chain derives from a study of T cell repertoires in cytomegalovirus infection. Study overall: Both recently identified HLA-C-restricted and well-studied HLA-B-restricted CMV epitopes were used in the study. It can be stated that public TCR beta signatures indicated CMV infection as well as a matching HLA type. Points from the study as a whole: There were HLA-C-restricted CMV-specific TCR beta clonotypes dominating the ex vivo response. Accumulated public TCR beta family frequency recognized individuals carrying CMV together with the relevant HLA.

TCRdb re-analysed the reads in MiXCR, keeping a single row per CDR3 protein. The table lists hundreds of thousands of distinct CDR3 sequences, 30% to 35% of them singletons. This clonotype was observed a handful of times. The antigen remains undetermined. The specimen was cultured CD8+ T cells from PBMCs, collected from culture after CMV antigen stimulation. The clonotype originates from a human donor in good health (CMV status not recorded). Some clones in this sample may be carry-over from other donors' samples.

The chain's CDR3 is CASSRRGSNEQYF. DNA of the CDR3: TGTGCCAGTTCCAGGAGGGGTTCCAACGAGCAGTACTTC. The chain links TRBV28 to TRBJ2-7, with D possibly being TRBD2 (6 bases). The CDR3 consists of 13 residues. The V end lost 9 bases, the J end lost 5 bases, and 17 bases lay between the germline ends. Germline V CDR1 and CDR2: MDHEN, SYDVKM.